This section outlines one T cell receptor (beta chain) sequence together with its context. Its antigen is not yet known. Qualities for individual bases were not recorded, and no much larger clone is one base off. The immunoSEQ Assay, a bias-controlled multiplex PCR, was used to amplify TCRbeta CDR3 regions from genomic DNA. In the paper's pipeline: The number of nucleated cells in each sample was estimated by amplification of reference gene primers within the assay. Sequence reads were collapsed and filtered to measure the absolute abundance of every unique TCRbeta CDR3 rearrangement. For each sample, productive Simpson clonality was calculated by taking the square root of Simpson's diversity index across productive rearrangements. TCRdb retrieved this table from immuneACCESS and kept in-frame rearrangements only. Not all clones are present; in checked studies, unresolved V genes account for under half, and no reason is known for the remainder. The V and J calls and clone size were taken over from that table, and D and trimming were inferred from the DNA. In this sample the table shows fewer than 500,000 clones, more than 75% of which occur a single time. The ten largest account for more than 0.85% of the sample.

Enrolling through a virtual design, the prospective study's participants ranged in age from about 18 to 89 years and lived across 24 United States geographic areas. In the prospective study, cohorts were assigned on the basis of participant-reported clinical history obtained from a screening survey and a study questionnaire. In the prospective study, whole blood, serum and a nasopharyngeal or oropharyngeal swab were collected from each participant by mobile phlebotomists. Additional blood draws and questionnaires over an approximately two-month period could optionally be provided by prospective study participants. Prospective study blood samples were shipped either frozen or at room temperature before DNA extraction. The CDR3 contains 15 residues, cysteine and phenylalanine counted. The CDR3 DNA has 45 bases and is translated from base 1. Clipping removes 4 bases from V and 7 bases from J, with 9 as the unmatched junction base count. CDR1 and CDR2, per the germline V gene, are MGHRA and YSYEKL.

The data originate from a study of blood T cell repertoires in COVID-19 (dated by TCRdb to 2018 to 2021). With respect to the entire study: Collaborator samples came from the United States, Italy and Spain and covered acute and convalescent phases of COVID-19. The prospective study material was composed of cDNA or gDNA derived from T cells, B-cell-depleted T cells, or PBMCs. The dataset comprised deeply sampled blood TCRbeta repertoires from subjects exposed to, actively infected with, or recovered from COVID-19. The repertoires were made available in a free public database intended to serve as a resource for research on the immune response to SARS-CoV-2. Samples were obtained from the ongoing ImmuneRACE study (first 160 participants) and from over 1,000 subjects provided by 6 global collaborators. The sample metadata nearly always contained a de-identified subject ID, COVID-19 status, age in years and sex. Where available, HLA class I and class II types were taken from metadata supplied by the sample provider and were not determined by assay-based typing.

On the study overall, not on this receptor specifically: Clinical and demographic metadata were provided uncurated, with the amount varying by source and participant.

The receptor was derived from a woman between 25 and 40 years old with acute COVID-19. The sample consisted of PBMCs or T cells enriched from blood (not recorded which). Recombination joined TRBV4-1 with TRBJ1-5; the junction holds 8 bases that match TRBD1. The CDR3 protein: CASSLTAQGGQPQHF. In nucleotides, the sequence is TGCGCCAGCAGCCTTACCGCACAGGGGGGCCAGCCCCAGCATTTT.